These 21 T cell receptor beta chains were sequenced from one sample in a study of cytomegalovirus exposure and HLA in healthy donors. Profiled with immunoSEQ multiplex PCR; TCRdb holds only in-frame clones, not every one. The table includes 130,000 to 150,000 clones, around nine tenths detected once. The sequenced material came from PBMCs. The receptors come from a woman between 18 and 30 years old in good health and CMV-seropositive.

This chain uses TRBV7-2 with TRBJ1-1, with a possible D match to TRBD1 (6 bases). The CDR3 has 13 residues. The germline V and J ends were trimmed by 1 base and 7 bases, with 10 bases remaining between them. Germline V gives CDR1 SGHTA, CDR2 FQGNSA. The CDR3 DNA is TGTGCCAGCAGCTTAGGTGGACAGCTTGAAGCTTTCTTT. This translates into CASSLGGQLEAFF.

The V call is TRBV7-2, the J call TRBJ2-7; unclear D gene. Germline V CDR1 and CDR2: SGHTA, FQGNSA. This CDR3 contains 13 residues. The V and J ends lost 5 bases and 1 base respectively, with 9 bases between them. The CDR3 coding sequence is TGTGCCAGCAGCGCGGCCGGGTCCTACGAGCAGTACTTC. This gives the protein CASSAAGSYEQYF.

The rearrangement joins TRBV18 to TRBJ1-3, with 7 bases matching TRBD1. CDR1 KGHSH and CDR2 LQKENI come from the germline V gene. J lost 0 bases, V lost 4 bases, and 3 bases had no gene match. The CDR3 totals 15 residues. Written as DNA, the CDR3 is TGTGCCAGCTCACGACAGGGCAGCTCTGGAAACACCATATATTTT. Translating it yields CASSRQGSSGNTIYF.

V gene TRBV30 combines with J gene TRBJ1-4; D is possibly TRBD1 (5 bases). Trimming shortened V by 0 bases and J by 2 bases, and 13 bases separated the two germline ends. The length of the CDR3 is 16 residues. The germline gives CDR1 GTSNPN, CDR2 SVGIG (reference sequence). The CDR3 here is CAWSVRSGLTNEKLFF. The CDR3 DNA sequence: TGTGCCTGGAGTGTACGTTCGGGACTGACTAATGAAAAACTGTTTTTT.

The V and J genes are TRBV27 and TRBJ1-6; D gene unclear. The V end lost 10 bases, the J end lost 2 bases, and 18 bases lay between the germline ends. CDR1 is MNHEY, CDR2 SMNVEV, per germline (reference sequence). This CDR3 comprises 16 residues. In nucleotides, the CDR3 is TGTGCCACCTCCAGTCCGGGTATCGCCTATAATTCACCCCTCCACTTT. This translates into CATSSPGIAYNSPLHF.

DNA of the CDR3: TGTGCCATCAGAAGAGTAGCGGGGGGCTACAATGAGCAGTTCTTC. It translates to CAIRRVAGGYNEQFF. The chain uses TRBV10-3 and TRBJ2-1, with 10 bases aligning to TRBD2. CDR3 length: 15 residues. Germline-derived CDR1 and CDR2 are ENHRY and SYGVKD. Germline trimming cut 6 bases from V and 3 bases from J; bases unmatched to any gene: 5.

This clone showed up just a few times. This rearrangement joins TRBV27 to TRBJ2-7, with 8 bases that match TRBD2. Trimming took 5 bases from V and 1 from J; bases not matched to a gene: 7. Germline V gene sequence: CDR1 MNHEY, CDR2 SMNVEV (reference sequence). CDR3 length equals 15 residues. The CDR3 DNA is TGTGCCAGCAGTACAAGACTAGCGAGGTCCTACGAGCAGTACTTC. This gives the protein CASSTRLARSYEQYF.

V usage is TRBV11-3 and J usage is TRBJ2-5, with 16 nucleotides matching TRBD2. The V segment lost 5 bases and the J segment 4 bases; nucleotides outside the gene matches: 4. The CDR3 sequence is 16 residues long. The germline gives CDR1 SGHNT, CDR2 YENEEA. The CDR3 coding sequence is TGTGCCAGCAGCCTGGGACTAGCGGGAGGGCGAGAGACCCAGTACTTC. Protein: CASSLGLAGGRETQYF.

The chain combines TRBV28 with TRBJ2-1; TRBD2 aligns across 9 bases. The CDR3 runs 17 residues. The V segment lost 5 bases and the J segment 0 bases; nucleotides outside the gene matches: 8. Germline lookup yields CDR1 MDHEN and CDR2 SYDVKM. CDR3 in amino acids: CASSLSGLATSYNEQFF. The DNA for the CDR3 is TGTGCCAGCAGTCTATCGGGACTAGCCACCTCCTACAATGAGCAGTTCTTC.

The CDR3 is CARSEEPDRGHSNTGELFF. CDR3 in DNA: TGTGCCAGAAGCGAAGAACCCGACAGGGGACACTCGAACACCGGGGAGCTGTTTTTT. V is TRBV5-3 and J is TRBJ2-2; TRBD1 matches at 8 bases. TRBV5-3 is placed among ORFs of uncertain function. The length of the CDR3 is 19 residues. The V gene end was trimmed by 4 bases and the J gene end by 0 bases; junction bases not matched to a gene: 14.

The V call is TRBV18, the J call TRBJ1-1; 9 nucleotides match TRBD1. Germline V lookup: CDR1 KGHSH, CDR2 LQKENI. Trimming removed 0 bases from V and 3 bases from J; junction bases left unmatched: 5. This CDR3 has 16 residues. In DNA form, the CDR3 reads TGTGCCAGCTCACCACCCCGGGACAGGGTTGACACTGAAGCTTTCTTT. This translates into CASSPPRDRVDTEAFF.

CDR3 nucleotide sequence: TGTGCCACCAGCCTAGCACAGGGGGCGCGGTGGACCGAGCAGTACTTC. This gives the protein CATSLAQGARWTEQYF. The chain recombines TRBV15 with TRBJ2-7, with TRBD1 matching over 9 bases. Germline V lookup: CDR1 LNHNV, CDR2 YYDKDF (reference sequence). J was trimmed by 6 bases and V by 5 bases; bases with no gene match: 14. The CDR3 totals 16 residues. Complete variable domain (other parts from reference TRBV15 and TRBJ2-7): DAMVIQNPRYQVTQFGKPVTLSCSQTLNHNVMYWYQQKSSQAPKLLFHYYDKDFNNEADTPDNFQSRRPNTSFCFLDIRSPGLGDTAMYLCATSLAQGARWTEQYFGPGTRLTVT.

The V gene is TRBV4-1, the J gene TRBJ1-4; D possibly corresponds to TRBD1 (5 bases). V was clipped by 4 bases and J by 8 bases, with 17 bases between them. Germline CDR1 MGHRA, CDR2 YSYEKL. The CDR3 sequence is 15 residues long. This chain's CDR3 is CASSLLGRGREKLFF. DNA for the CDR3: TGCGCCAGCAGCCTCCTAGGGAGGGGACGAGAAAAACTGTTTTTT.

The chain couples TRBV7-9 to TRBJ2-7, with a possible D match to TRBD2 (6 bases). Germline V gene lookup returns CDR1 SEHNR and CDR2 FQNEAQ (reference sequence). This CDR3 has 16 residues. V was trimmed by 4 bases and J by 6 bases, leaving 22 bases between them. In DNA, the CDR3 is TGTGCCAGCAGCTCTACGTCGGGACTTGCCGGGGGCGAGCAGTACTTC. Translation: CASSSTSGLAGGEQYF.

V and J are TRBV2 and TRBJ2-1, with TRBD2 as a possible D gene (6 bases). This CDR3 contains 15 residues. Trimming took off 9 bases at V and 0 bases at J, with 15 bases between the two ends. Germline V CDR1 and CDR2: SNHLY, FYNNEI. CDR3 in DNA: TGTGCCAGTCAAACTAGCTTTGGCTCCTACAATGAGCAGTTCTTC. It specifies CASQTSFGSYNEQFF.

V and J are TRBV18 and TRBJ1-5; 9 positions match TRBD1. V gave up 1 base and J gave up 8 bases; unmatched junction bases: 6. There are 15 residues in the CDR3. CDR1 is KGHSH and CDR2 is LQKENI in the germline V gene. CDR3 bases: TGTGCCAGCTCACCACGGGGACAGGGAGTCAAGCCCCAGCATTTT. It encodes CASSPRGQGVKPQHF.

This clone has a single count. The CDR3 loop reads CASSVGTGVIGYTF. Here the CDR3 DNA reads TGTGCCAGCAGTGTAGGGACAGGGGTAATTGGCTACACCTTC. The chain combines TRBV6-1 with TRBJ1-2; TRBD1 matches at 10 bases. Germline-derived CDR1 and CDR2 are MNHNS and SASEGT. V gave up 4 bases and J gave up 7 bases; unmatched junction bases: 6. CDR3 length equals 14 residues.

The rearrangement uses TRBV28 and TRBJ1-2; no clear D gene. The V end was cut by 3 bases, the J end by 3 bases, with 5 bases between. Germline assignment: CDR1 MDHEN and CDR2 SYDVKM. CDR3 length: 12 amino acids. CDR3 sequence reads: CASSLFDYGYTF. In DNA form, the CDR3 reads TGTGCCAGCAGTTTGTTCGACTATGGCTACACCTTC.

The CDR3 sequence is CASSQGTSADTQYF. The CDR3 DNA follows: TGTGCCAGCAGCCAAGGGACTAGCGCAGATACGCAGTATTTT. The chain employs TRBV4-2 and TRBJ2-3, with 9 nucleotides matching TRBD2. The CDR3 is 14 amino acids. Per germline, CDR1 LGHNA and CDR2 YNFKEQ. V shed 1 base and J 4 bases; nucleotides not matched to a gene: 0.

The CDR3 DNA sequence: TGTGCCAGTAGTATTCTCTGGAACACTGAAGCTTTCTTT. Translated: CASSILWNTEAFF. The chain has TRBV19 and TRBJ1-1, with unresolved D. V was cut by 3 bases and J by 1 base, with 6 bases left in between. Germline CDR1 LNHDA, CDR2 SQIVND (reference sequence). This CDR3 has 13 residues.

This chain joins TRBV10-3 and TRBJ1-1; D may be TRBD1 (6 bases). CDR1 is ENHRY, CDR2 SYGVKD, per germline. V lost 2 bases and J 6 bases, leaving 10 bases between the germline ends. This CDR3 is 13 amino acids long. CDR3 sequence reads: CAISETGPPEAFF. As DNA, the CDR3 is TGTGCCATCAGTGAGACAGGGCCCCCTGAAGCTTTCTTT.